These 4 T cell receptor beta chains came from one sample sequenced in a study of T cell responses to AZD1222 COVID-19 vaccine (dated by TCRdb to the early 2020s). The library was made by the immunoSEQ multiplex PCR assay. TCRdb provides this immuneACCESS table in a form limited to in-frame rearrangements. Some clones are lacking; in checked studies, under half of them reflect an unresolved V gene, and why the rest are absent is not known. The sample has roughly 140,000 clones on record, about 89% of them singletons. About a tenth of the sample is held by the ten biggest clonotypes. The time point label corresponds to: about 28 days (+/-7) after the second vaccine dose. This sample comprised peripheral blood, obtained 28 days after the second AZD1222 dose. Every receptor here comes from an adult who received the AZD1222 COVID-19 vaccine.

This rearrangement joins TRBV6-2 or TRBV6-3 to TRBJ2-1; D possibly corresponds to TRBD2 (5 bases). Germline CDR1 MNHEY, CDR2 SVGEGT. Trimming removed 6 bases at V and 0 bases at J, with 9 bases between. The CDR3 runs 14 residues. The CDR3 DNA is TGTGCCAGCAGCTCTAGCCTCTCCTACAATGAGCAGTTCTTC. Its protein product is CASSSSLSYNEQFF.

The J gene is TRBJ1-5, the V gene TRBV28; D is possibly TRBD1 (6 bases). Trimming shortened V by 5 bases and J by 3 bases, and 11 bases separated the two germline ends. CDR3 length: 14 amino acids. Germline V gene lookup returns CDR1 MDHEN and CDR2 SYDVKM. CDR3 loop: CASSVGDNNQPQHF. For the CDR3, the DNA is TGTGCCAGCAGTGTGGGGGACAACAATCAGCCCCAGCATTTT.

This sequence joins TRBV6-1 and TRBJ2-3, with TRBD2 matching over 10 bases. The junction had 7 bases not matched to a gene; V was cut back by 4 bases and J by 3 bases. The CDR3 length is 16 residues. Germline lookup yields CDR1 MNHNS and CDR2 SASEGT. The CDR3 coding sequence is TGTGCCAGCAGTGTGTCTAGCGGGAGTCGTACAGATACGCAGTATTTT. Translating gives CASSVSSGSRTDTQYF.

The CDR3 sequence is CASSLQAVSYEQYF. The DNA of the CDR3 is TGTGCCAGCAGCCTTCAGGCGGTAAGCTACGAGCAGTACTTC. The rearrangement uses TRBV3-1 (or the pseudogene TRBV3-2) and TRBJ2-7; D is uncertain. V was trimmed by 4 bases and J by 3 bases, leaving 13 bases between them. The CDR3 contains 14 residues. Germline loops: CDR1 LGHDT, CDR2 YNNKEL (reference sequence).